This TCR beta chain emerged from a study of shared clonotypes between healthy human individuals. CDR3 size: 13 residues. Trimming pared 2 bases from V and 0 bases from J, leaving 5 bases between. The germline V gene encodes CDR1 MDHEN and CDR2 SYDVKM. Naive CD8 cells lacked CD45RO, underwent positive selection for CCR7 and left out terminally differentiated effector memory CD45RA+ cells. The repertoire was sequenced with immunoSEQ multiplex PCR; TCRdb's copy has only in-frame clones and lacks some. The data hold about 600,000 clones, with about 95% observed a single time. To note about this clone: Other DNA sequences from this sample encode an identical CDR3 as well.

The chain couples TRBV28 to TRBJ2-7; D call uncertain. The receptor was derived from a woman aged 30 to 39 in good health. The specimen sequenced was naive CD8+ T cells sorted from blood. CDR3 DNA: TGTGCCAGCAGTTTAGGTCCCTCCTACGAGCAGTACTTC. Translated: CASSLGPSYEQYF. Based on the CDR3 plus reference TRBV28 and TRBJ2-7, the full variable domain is DVKVTQSSRYLVKRTGEKVFLECVQDMDHENMFWYRQDPGLGLRLIYFSYDVKMKEKGDIPEGYSVSREKKERFSLILESASTNQTSMYLCASSLGPSYEQYFGPGTRLTVT.